These T cell receptor beta chains were read from a single sample in a study of Ad26.COV2.S vaccination and SARS-CoV-2 variants. Clones were sequenced by immunoSEQ multiplex PCR, and TCRdb holds only the in-frame ones, with some missing. This sample has 300,000 to 350,000 clones, with around 89% found just once. Sequences were derived from peripheral blood, sampled in a trial of Ad26.COV2.S vaccine versus placebo. These receptors all stem from a person between 18 and 65 years old who received the Ad26.COV2.S COVID-19 vaccine or a placebo. Each CDR3 is given with its conserved first and last residue. The order of the fields is V gene, clone size, D gene, J gene, CDR3 length, CDR3 protein, CDR3 DNA. The D gene is left open where the match is weak. Clone size is given for some rows only: seen once, a few or many times, or a class if the clone is expanded.

>TRBV7-9|NA|NA|TRBJ2-7|18
CASSLEIKRQNPVYEQYF
TGTGCCAGCAGCTTAGAGATAAAACGCCAAAACCCCGTCTACGAGCAGTACTTC
>TRBV13|NA|TRBD1|TRBJ1-1|14
CASSLDGTGSEAFF
TGTGCCAGCAGCTTAGACGGGACAGGGAGTGAAGCTTTCTTT
>TRBV18|NA|NA|TRBJ1-3|17
CASLQRGRKDSGNTIYF
TGTGCCAGCTTGCAGCGGGGACGGAAAGACTCTGGAAACACCATATATTTT
>TRBV6-2/TRBV6-3|NA|NA|TRBJ2-7|13
CASSASELYEQYF
TGTGCCAGCAGCGCTAGCGAGCTCTACGAGCAGTACTTC
>TRBV5-1|NA|NA|TRBJ2-5|14
CASSLVGQQETQYF
TGCGCCAGCAGCTTGGTGGGCCAGCAAGAGACCCAGTACTTC
>TRBV5-1|NA|NA|TRBJ2-3|14
CASSLVLATDTQYF
TGCGCCAGCAGCTTGGTCCTAGCTACGGATACGCAGTATTTT
>TRBV30|few|NA|TRBJ1-5|13
CAWSVRGNQPQHF
TGTGCCTGGAGTGTACGAGGGAATCAGCCCCAGCATTTT
>TRBV7-3|NA|NA|TRBJ2-1|12
CASSSSGHKQFF
TGTGCCAGCAGCTCCTCGGGACACAAGCAGTTCTTC
>TRBV11-2|NA|NA|TRBJ2-5|14
CASSSHTTQETQYF
TGTGCCAGCAGCTCCCACACGACCCAAGAGACCCAGTACTTC
>TRBV28|NA|NA|TRBJ1-1|14
CASSFEQGNTEAFF
TGTGCCAGCAGTTTCGAGCAGGGAAACACTGAAGCTTTCTTT
>TRBV11-2|NA|NA|TRBJ1-1|15
CASRSLGGLRTEAFF
TGTGCCAGCAGATCCCTGGGGGGTTTGAGGACTGAAGCTTTCTTT
>TRBV24-1|NA|NA|TRBJ1-3|10
CATSENTIYF
TGTGCCACCAGTGAAAACACCATATATTTT
>TRBV11-3|NA|NA|TRBJ2-1|13
CASSYGRENEQFF
TGTGCCAGCAGCTACGGCCGGGAAAATGAGCAGTTCTTC
>TRBV19|NA|TRBD1|TRBJ2-7|13
CASSPRDSYEQYF
TGTGCCAGTAGTCCGAGGGACAGCTACGAGCAGTACTTC
>TRBV30|NA|TRBD1|TRBJ2-7|20
CAWRSSPLYQPGQGQYEQYF
TGTGCCTGGCGTTCATCCCCACTTTACCAGCCGGGACAGGGGCAATACGAGCAGTACTTC
>TRBV6-5|NA|NA|TRBJ1-6|15
CASRGIESYNSPLHF
TGTGCCAGCAGGGGCATTGAATCCTATAATTCACCCCTCCACTTT
>TRBV28|NA|TRBD1|TRBJ1-2|14
CASSFKGGARGYTF
TGTGCCAGCAGCTTTAAAGGGGGCGCCCGTGGCTACACCTTC
>TRBV5-1|NA|NA|TRBJ2-5|17
CASSFGGSGQRQETQYF
TGCGCCAGCAGCTTTGGGGGTAGCGGTCAAAGACAAGAGACCCAGTACTTC
>TRBV2|NA|NA|TRBJ2-3|15
CASSVGNAGGHTQYF
TGTGCCAGCAGTGTCGGTAACGCCGGGGGGCATACGCAGTATTTT
>TRBV24-1|NA|NA|TRBJ1-1|15
CATSDSGAENTEAFF
TGTGCCACCAGTGATAGTGGGGCAGAGAACACTGAAGCTTTCTTT
>TRBV7-9|NA|TRBD1|TRBJ2-5|16
CASSLDLGQGPETQYF
TGTGCCAGCAGCTTAGACCTTGGACAGGGGCCGGAGACCCAGTACTTC
>TRBV7-9|NA|NA|TRBJ1-6|15
CASSLSQGYNSPLHF
TGTGCCAGCAGCTTAAGTCAGGGGTATAATTCACCCCTCCACTTT
>TRBV2|NA|TRBD2|TRBJ2-1|14
CASTSSGGAGEQFF
TGTGCCAGCACGAGTAGCGGGGGGGCCGGTGAGCAGTTCTTC
>TRBV30|NA|NA|TRBJ2-7|13
CAWSVLLGDEQYF
TGTGCCTGGAGTGTACTACTGGGGGACGAGCAGTACTTC